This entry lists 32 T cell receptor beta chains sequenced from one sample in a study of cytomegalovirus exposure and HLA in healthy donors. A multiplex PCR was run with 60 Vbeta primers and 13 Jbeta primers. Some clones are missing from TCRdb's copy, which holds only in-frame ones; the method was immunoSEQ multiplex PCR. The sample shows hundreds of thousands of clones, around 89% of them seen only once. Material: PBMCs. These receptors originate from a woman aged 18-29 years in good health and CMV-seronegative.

The CDR3 DNA reads as TGTGCCAGCAGGGCAGGGGCGCGAACTGAAGCTTTCTTT. This gives the protein CASRAGARTEAFF. The chain carries TRBV6-6 and TRBJ1-1, with TRBD1 as a possible D gene (6 bases). Looked up from germline, CDR1 is MNHNY and CDR2 is SVGAGI (reference sequence). The CDR3 sequence is 13 residues long. V lost 6 bases and J lost 5, with 13 bases in between.

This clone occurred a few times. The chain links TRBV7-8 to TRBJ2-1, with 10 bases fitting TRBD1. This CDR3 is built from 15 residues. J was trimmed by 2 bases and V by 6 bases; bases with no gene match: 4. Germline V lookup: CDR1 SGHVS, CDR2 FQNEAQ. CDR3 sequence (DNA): TGTGCCAGCAGGCCCGGGACAGGGGCCTACAATGAGCAGTTCTTC. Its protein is CASRPGTGAYNEQFF.

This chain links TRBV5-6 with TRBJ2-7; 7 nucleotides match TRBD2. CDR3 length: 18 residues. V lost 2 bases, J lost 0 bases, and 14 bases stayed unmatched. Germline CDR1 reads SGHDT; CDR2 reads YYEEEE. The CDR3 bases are TGTGCCAGCAGCTTCTTTCTGGGGGGGTCCTCCAGCTCCTACGAGCAGTACTTC. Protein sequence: CASSFFLGGSSSSYEQYF. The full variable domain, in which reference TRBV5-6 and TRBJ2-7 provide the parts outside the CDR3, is DAGVTQSPTHLIKTRGQQVTLRCSPKSGHDTVSWYQQALGQGPQFIFQYYEEEERQRGNFPDRFSGHQFPNYSSELNVNALLLGDSALYLCASSFFLGGSSSSYEQYFGPGTRLTVT.

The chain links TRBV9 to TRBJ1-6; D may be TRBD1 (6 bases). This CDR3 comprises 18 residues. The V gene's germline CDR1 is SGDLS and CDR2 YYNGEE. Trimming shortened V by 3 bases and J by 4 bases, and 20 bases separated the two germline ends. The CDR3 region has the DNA TGTGCCAGCAGCGACCGGGACACCTCACCGGAATATAATTCACCCCTCCACTTT. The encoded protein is CASSDRDTSPEYNSPLHF.

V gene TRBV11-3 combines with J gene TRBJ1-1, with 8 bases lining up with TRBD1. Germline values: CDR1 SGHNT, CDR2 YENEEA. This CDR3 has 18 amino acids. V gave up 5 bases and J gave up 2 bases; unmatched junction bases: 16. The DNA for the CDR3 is TGTGCCAGCAGCCTAAATATCCCCTTGGGACAGGCTAACACTGAAGCTTTCTTT. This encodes CASSLNIPLGQANTEAFF.

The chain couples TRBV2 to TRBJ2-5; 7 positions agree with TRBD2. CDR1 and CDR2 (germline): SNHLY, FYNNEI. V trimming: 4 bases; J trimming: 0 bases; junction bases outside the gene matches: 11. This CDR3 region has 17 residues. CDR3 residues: CASSGGTNHQYQETQYF. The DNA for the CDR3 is TGTGCCAGCAGTGGGGGGACTAACCATCAGTACCAAGAGACCCAGTACTTC.

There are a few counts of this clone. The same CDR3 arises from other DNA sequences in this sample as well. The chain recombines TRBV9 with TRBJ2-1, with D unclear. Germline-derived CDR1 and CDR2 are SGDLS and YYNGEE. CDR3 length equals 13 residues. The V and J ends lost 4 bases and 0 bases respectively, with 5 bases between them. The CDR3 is CASSLSSYNEQFF. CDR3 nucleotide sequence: TGTGCCAGCAGCCTGAGCTCCTACAATGAGCAGTTCTTC.

As DNA, the CDR3 is TGTGCCAGCAGCTCGCAGTGGTTGCGCGGGGGGGAGCTGTTTTTT. Translation: CASSSQWLRGGELFF. This chain links TRBV5-5 with TRBJ2-2; weak D call: TRBD2 (5 bases). The CDR3 spans 15 residues. V was trimmed by 3 bases and J by 8 bases, leaving 17 bases between them. Germline V lookup: CDR1 SGHKS, CDR2 YYEKEE (reference sequence). Full variable domain (missing parts from reference TRBV5-5 and TRBJ2-2): DAGVTQSPTHLIKTRGQQVTLRCSPISGHKSVSWYQQVLGQGPQFIFQYYEKEERGRGNFPDRFSARQFPNYSSELNVNALLLGDSALYLCASSSQWLRGGELFFGEGSRLTVL.

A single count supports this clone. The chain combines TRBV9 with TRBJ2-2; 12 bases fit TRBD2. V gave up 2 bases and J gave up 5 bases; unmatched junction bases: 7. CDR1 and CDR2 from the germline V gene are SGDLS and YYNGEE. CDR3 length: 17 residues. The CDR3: CASSVTSGGAWTGELFF. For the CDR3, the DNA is TGTGCCAGCAGCGTGACTAGCGGGGGCGCTTGGACCGGGGAGCTGTTTTTT. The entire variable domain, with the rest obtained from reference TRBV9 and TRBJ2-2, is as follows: DSGVTQTPKHLITATGQRVTLRCSPRSGDLSVYWYQQSLDQGLQFLIQYYNGEERAKGNILERFSAQQFPDLHSELNLSSLELGDSALYFCASSVTSGGAWTGELFFGEGSRLTVL.

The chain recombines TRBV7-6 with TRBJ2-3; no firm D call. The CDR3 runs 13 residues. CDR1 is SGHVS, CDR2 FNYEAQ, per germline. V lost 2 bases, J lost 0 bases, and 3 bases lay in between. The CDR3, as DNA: TGTGCCAGCAGCTTACTCAGCACAGATACGCAGTATTTT. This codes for CASSLLSTDTQYF.

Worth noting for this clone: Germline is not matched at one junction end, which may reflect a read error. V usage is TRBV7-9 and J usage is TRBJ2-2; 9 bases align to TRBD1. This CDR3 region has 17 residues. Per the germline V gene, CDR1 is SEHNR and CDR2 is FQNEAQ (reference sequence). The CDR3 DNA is TGTTCCAGCAGCTTAAACAGGGGGCGGGCGAACACCGGGGAGCTGTTTTTT. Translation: CSSSLNRGRANTGELFF. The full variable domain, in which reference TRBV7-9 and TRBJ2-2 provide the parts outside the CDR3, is DTGVSQNPRHKITKRGQNVTFRCDPISEHNRLYWYRQTLGQGPEFLTYFQNEAQLEKSRLLSDRFSAERPKGSFSTLEIQRTEQGDSAMYLCSSSLNRGRANTGELFFGEGSRLTVL.

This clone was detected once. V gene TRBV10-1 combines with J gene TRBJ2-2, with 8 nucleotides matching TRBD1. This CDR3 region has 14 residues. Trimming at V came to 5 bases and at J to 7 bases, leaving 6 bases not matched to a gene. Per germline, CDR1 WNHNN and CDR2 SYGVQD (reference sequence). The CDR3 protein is CASSMTGVNGELFF. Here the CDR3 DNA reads TGCGCCAGCAGTATGACAGGGGTCAACGGGGAGCTGTTTTTT.

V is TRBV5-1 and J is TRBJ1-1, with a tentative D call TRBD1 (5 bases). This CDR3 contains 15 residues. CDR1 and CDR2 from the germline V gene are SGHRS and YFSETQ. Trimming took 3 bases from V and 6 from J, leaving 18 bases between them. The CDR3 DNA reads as TGCGCCAGCAGCTCGATGCCGACAGTTAGTCCTGAAGCTTTCTTT. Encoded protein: CASSSMPTVSPEAFF.

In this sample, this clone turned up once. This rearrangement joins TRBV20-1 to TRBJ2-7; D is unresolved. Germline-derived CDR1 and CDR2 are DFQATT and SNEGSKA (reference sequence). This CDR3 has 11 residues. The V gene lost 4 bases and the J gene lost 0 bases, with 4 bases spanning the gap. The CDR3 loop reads CSAMSSYEQYF. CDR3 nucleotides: TGCAGTGCTATGAGCTCCTACGAGCAGTACTTC.

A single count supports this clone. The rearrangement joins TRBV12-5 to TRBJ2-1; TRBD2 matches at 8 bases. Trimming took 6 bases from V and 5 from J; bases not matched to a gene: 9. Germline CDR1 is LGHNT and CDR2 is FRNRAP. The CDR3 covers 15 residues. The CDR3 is CASGSTGTSHNEQFF. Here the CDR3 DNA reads TGTGCTAGTGGATCAACCGGGACTAGTCACAATGAGCAGTTCTTC.

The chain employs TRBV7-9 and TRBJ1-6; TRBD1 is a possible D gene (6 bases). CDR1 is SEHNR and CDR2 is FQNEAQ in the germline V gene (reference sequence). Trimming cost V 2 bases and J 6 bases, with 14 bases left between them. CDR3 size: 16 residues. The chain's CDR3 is CASSLRRTDANSPLHF. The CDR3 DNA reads TGTGCCAGCAGCTTACGGAGGACAGACGCTAATTCACCCCTCCACTTT.

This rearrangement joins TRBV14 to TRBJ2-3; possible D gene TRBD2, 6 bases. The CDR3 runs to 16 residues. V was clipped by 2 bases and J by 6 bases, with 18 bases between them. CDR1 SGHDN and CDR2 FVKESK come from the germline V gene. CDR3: CASSQNIGTSHDTQYF. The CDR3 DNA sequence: TGTGCCAGCAGCCAAAATATCGGGACTTCTCACGATACGCAGTATTTT.

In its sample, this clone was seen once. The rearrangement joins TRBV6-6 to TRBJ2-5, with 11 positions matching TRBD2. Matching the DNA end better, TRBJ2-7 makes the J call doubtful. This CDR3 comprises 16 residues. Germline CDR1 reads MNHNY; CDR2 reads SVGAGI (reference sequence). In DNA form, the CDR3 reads TGTGCCAGCAGTTACTCGCAGGGACTAGCGGTATACGAGCAGTACTTC. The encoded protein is CASSYSQGLAVYEQYF.

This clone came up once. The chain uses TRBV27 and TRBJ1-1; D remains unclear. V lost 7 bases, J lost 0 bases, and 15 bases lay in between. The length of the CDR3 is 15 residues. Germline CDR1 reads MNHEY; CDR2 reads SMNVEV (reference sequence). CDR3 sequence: CASMSRGLMNTEAFF. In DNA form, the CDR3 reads TGTGCCAGCATGTCGAGAGGTTTAATGAACACTGAAGCTTTCTTT.

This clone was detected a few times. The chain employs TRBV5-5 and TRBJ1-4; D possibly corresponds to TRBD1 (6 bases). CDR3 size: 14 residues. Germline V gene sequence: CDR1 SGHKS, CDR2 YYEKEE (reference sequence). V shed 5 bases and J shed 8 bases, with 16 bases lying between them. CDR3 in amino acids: CASSRGRGEEKLFF. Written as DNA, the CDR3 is TGTGCCAGCAGTAGGGGCAGGGGAGAAGAAAAACTGTTTTTT. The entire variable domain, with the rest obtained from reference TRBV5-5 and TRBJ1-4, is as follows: DAGVTQSPTHLIKTRGQQVTLRCSPISGHKSVSWYQQVLGQGPQFIFQYYEKEERGRGNFPDRFSARQFPNYSSELNVNALLLGDSALYLCASSRGRGEEKLFFGSGTQLSVL.

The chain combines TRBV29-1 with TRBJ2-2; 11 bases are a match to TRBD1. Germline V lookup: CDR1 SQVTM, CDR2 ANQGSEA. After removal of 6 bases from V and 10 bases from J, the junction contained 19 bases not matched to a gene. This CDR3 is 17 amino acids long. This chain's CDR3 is CSVAVSSGTGGLQELFF. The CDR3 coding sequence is TGCAGCGTCGCCGTAAGCTCCGGGACAGGGGGGCTCCAGGAGCTGTTTTTT.

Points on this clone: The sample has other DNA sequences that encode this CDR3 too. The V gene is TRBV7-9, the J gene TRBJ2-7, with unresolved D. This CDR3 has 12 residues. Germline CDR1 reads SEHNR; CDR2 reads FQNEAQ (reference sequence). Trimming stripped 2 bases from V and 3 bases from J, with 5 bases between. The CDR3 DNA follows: TGTGCCAGCAGCTTATCGGGCTACGAGCAGTACTTC. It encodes CASSLSGYEQYF.

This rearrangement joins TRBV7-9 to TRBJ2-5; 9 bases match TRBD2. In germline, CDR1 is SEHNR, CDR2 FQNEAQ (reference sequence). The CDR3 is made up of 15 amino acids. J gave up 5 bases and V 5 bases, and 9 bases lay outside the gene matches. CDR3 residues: CASSPPGLALETQYF. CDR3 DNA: TGTGCCAGCAGCCCCCCCGGACTAGCGTTGGAGACCCAGTACTTC.

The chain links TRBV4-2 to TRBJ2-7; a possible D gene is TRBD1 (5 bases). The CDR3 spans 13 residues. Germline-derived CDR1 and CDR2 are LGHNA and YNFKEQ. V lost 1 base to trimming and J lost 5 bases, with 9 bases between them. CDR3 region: CASSQGRTNEQYF. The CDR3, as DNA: TGTGCCAGCAGCCAAGGTAGGACAAACGAGCAGTACTTC.

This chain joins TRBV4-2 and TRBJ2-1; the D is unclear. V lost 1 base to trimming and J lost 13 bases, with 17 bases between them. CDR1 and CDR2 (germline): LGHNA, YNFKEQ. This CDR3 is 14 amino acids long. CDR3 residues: CASSQVSSVDHQFF. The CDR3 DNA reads TGTGCCAGCAGCCAAGTCTCGTCGGTAGATCATCAGTTCTTC.

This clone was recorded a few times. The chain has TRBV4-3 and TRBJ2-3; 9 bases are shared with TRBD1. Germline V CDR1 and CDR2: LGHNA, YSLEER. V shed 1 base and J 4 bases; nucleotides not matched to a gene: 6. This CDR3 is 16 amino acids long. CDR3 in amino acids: CASSQGGQGEADTQYF. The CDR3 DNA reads TGCGCCAGCAGCCAAGGGGGACAGGGAGAGGCAGATACGCAGTATTTT.

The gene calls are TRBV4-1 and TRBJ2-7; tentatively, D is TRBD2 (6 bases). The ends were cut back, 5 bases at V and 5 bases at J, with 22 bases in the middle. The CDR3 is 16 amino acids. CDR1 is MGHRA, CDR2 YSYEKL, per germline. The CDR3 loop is CASSVLAPNLDNEQYF. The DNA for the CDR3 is TGCGCCAGCAGCGTGCTAGCGCCCAACCTCGACAACGAGCAGTACTTC.

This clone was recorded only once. In DNA, the CDR3 is TGCGCCAGCAGCTTCGGACTAGCGGGGGCCTACAATGAGCAGTTCTTC. Amino acids: CASSFGLAGAYNEQFF. The chain links TRBV5-1 to TRBJ2-1, with 13 bases matching TRBD2. The germline gives CDR1 SGHRS, CDR2 YFSETQ. The CDR3 loop spans 16 amino acids. V shed 2 bases and J 2 bases; nucleotides not matched to a gene: 1.

The DNA for the CDR3 is TGCGCCAGCAGCCGAGACAGGGATCAGCCCCAGCATTTT. This codes for CASSRDRDQPQHF. V gene TRBV5-1 combines with J gene TRBJ1-5, with 7 bases matching TRBD1. The CDR3 extends over 13 amino acids. V trimming: 4 bases; J trimming: 5 bases; junction bases outside the gene matches: 3. In germline, CDR1 is SGHRS, CDR2 YFSETQ.

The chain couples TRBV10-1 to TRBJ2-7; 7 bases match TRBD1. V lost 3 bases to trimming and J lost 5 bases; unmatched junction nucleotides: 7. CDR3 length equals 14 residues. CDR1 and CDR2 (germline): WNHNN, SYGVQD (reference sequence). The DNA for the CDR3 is TGCGCCAGCAGTGAAAGACAGGGTGGAAACGAGCAGTACTTC. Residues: CASSERQGGNEQYF.

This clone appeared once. The CDR3 DNA reads as TGTGCCAGCAGTGGCAGATCGGACAGGGACGAGCAGTACTTC. It codes for CASSGRSDRDEQYF. The V gene is TRBV6-1, the J gene TRBJ2-7, with 8 bases fitting TRBD1. The CDR3 is 14 residues long. V lost 4 bases and J lost 5; bases outside the gene matches: 7. CDR1 and CDR2 from the germline V gene are MNHNS and SASEGT.

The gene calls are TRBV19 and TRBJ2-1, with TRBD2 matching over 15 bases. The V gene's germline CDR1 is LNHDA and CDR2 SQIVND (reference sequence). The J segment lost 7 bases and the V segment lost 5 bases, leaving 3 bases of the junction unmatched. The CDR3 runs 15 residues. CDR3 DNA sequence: TGTGCCAGTAGTGTGGGACTAGCGGGAGGAAATGAGCAGTTCTTC. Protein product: CASSVGLAGGNEQFF.